This T cell receptor beta chain emerged from a study of identifying expanded T cells in peripheral blood. For this clone: What it binds is not known.

Healthy donors had no documented immune events, such as infections, while sampled. CDR1 LGHNA and CDR2 YNFKEQ come from the germline V gene. V lost 4 bases and J lost 8, with 17 bases in between. The CDR3 contains 15 residues. Profiled with immunoSEQ multiplex PCR; TCRdb holds only in-frame clones, not every one. The sample shows about 90,000 clones, around 90% of them seen only once. Points from the study as a whole: About 1.2 clones differed between technical replicates, versus around 16 and 19 over time. Clone count variance between roughly two-week samples rose with total template count.

The sequencing sample was made of blood. The chain carries TRBV4-2 and TRBJ1-4; D is perhaps TRBD1 (6 bases). The sequence came from a person aged 18-70 years in good health. CDR3: CASSLGGQGEEKLFF. DNA of the CDR3: TGTGCCAGCAGCCTTGGGGGGCAAGGAGAAGAAAAACTGTTTTTT.